One and the same sample provided the 16 T cell receptor beta chains below, sequenced in a study of shared clonotypes between healthy human individuals. Profiled with immunoSEQ multiplex PCR; TCRdb holds only in-frame clones, not every one. The repertoire holds some 2,000,000 clones, with 85% to 95% as singletons. Naive CD8 cells comprised CD45RO-negative, CCR7-positively selected cells, excluding terminally differentiated effector memory CD45RA+ cells. The material sequenced was naive CD8+ T cells sorted from blood. The receptors come from a man between 18 and 29 years old in good health.

The chain uses TRBV6-1 and TRBJ1-2, with a tentative D call TRBD1 (5 bases). This CDR3 region has 10 residues. Germline V CDR1 and CDR2: MNHNS, SASEGT. V dropped 5 bases and J dropped 8 bases, with 6 bases sitting between them. The CDR3: CASSQGGYTF. The CDR3, as DNA: TGTGCCAGCAGTCAGGGAGGCTACACCTTC.

The DNA of the CDR3 is TGTGCCAGCAGTGTGACAGGGAACACTGAAGCTTTCTTT. Protein product: CASSVTGNTEAFF. This sequence joins TRBV28 and TRBJ1-1; tentatively, D is TRBD1 (6 bases). Trimming stripped 5 bases from V and 1 base from J, with 8 bases between. Germline assignment: CDR1 MDHEN and CDR2 SYDVKM. CDR3 size: 13 residues. The whole variable domain, remainder taken from reference TRBV28 and TRBJ1-1, is DVKVTQSSRYLVKRTGEKVFLECVQDMDHENMFWYRQDPGLGLRLIYFSYDVKMKEKGDIPEGYSVSREKKERFSLILESASTNQTSMYLCASSVTGNTEAFFGQGTRLTVV.

The chain uses TRBV10-1 and TRBJ2-3; 10 nucleotides match TRBD1. The germline V gene has CDR1 WNHNN and CDR2 SYGVQD (reference sequence). Trimming at V came to 6 bases and at J to 4 bases, leaving 16 bases not matched to a gene. The CDR3 totals 18 residues. As DNA, the CDR3 is TGCGCCAGCAGCGACACACGACCTGGGACAGGGGCATCAGATACGCAGTATTTT. Protein product: CASSDTRPGTGASDTQYF.

As concerns this clone: One end of the junction does not line up with germline, which may come from a read error. The gene calls are TRBV7-7 and TRBJ2-3; 10 nucleotides line up with TRBD2. The CDR3 contains 16 residues. Per germline, CDR1 SSHAT and CDR2 FNYEAQ (reference sequence). The CDR3 protein is CASSQSPSGSTDTQYF. The CDR3 nucleotides read TGTGCTAGCAGCCAGTCCCCTAGCGGGAGTACAGATACGCAGTATTTT.

The DNA of the CDR3 is TGTGCCAGCAGCGCCCGACTAGCGGGGCGTGGGAACACCGGGGAGCTGTTTTTT. Protein product: CASSARLAGRGNTGELFF. The V and J genes are TRBV13 and TRBJ2-2; 11 bases are a match to TRBD2. The CDR3 loop spans 18 amino acids. Germline V gene lookup returns CDR1 PRHDT and CDR2 FYEKMQ (reference sequence). V lost 5 bases and J lost 1; bases outside the gene matches: 9.

The chain links TRBV19 to TRBJ1-2; D is unresolved. V was trimmed by 10 bases and J by 6 bases, leaving 15 bases between them. The CDR3 runs to 12 residues. CDR1 and CDR2 from the germline V gene are LNHDA and SQIVND (reference sequence). The CDR3 loop reads CATPSGVDGYTF. The CDR3 nucleotides read TGTGCCACCCCAAGTGGGGTGGATGGCTACACCTTC.

The V and J genes are TRBV6-1 and TRBJ2-4; D remains ambiguous. V lost 3 bases and J 0 bases, leaving 21 bases between the germline ends. The CDR3 covers 19 residues. Germline-derived CDR1 and CDR2 are MNHNS and SASEGT. CDR3 sequence (DNA): TGTGCCAGCAGTGATGCACTTAAGGGTTCCACTTTAGCCAAAAACATTCAGTACTTC. Translation: CASSDALKGSTLAKNIQYF.

The V gene is TRBV5-1, the J gene TRBJ2-3; D unresolved. There are 14 residues in the CDR3. Trimming cost V 0 bases and J 0 bases, with 5 bases left between them. Germline loops: CDR1 SGHRS, CDR2 YFSETQ. CDR3 coding DNA: TGCGCCAGCAGCTTGGCGATTAGCACAGATACGCAGTATTTT. Translation gives CASSLAISTDTQYF.

CDR3 region: CASSPQGQPYNSPLHF. The DNA of the CDR3 is TGTGCCAGCAGTCCACAGGGACAGCCTTATAATTCACCCCTCCACTTT. The V gene is TRBV27, the J gene TRBJ1-6; TRBD1 agrees at 7 bases. Trimming removed 5 bases from V and 4 bases from J; junction bases left unmatched: 8. The CDR3 runs to 16 residues. Per the germline V gene, CDR1 is MNHEY and CDR2 is SMNVEV (reference sequence).

The chain is built from TRBV6-5 and TRBJ1-2; D remains unclear. The CDR3 spans 14 residues. V lost 2 bases and J lost 3, with 10 bases in between. Germline CDR1 and CDR2: MNHEY and SVGAGI. CDR3 nucleotide sequence: TGTGCCAGCAGTTACCACGACCAGGACTATGGCTACACCTTC. Translated: CASSYHDQDYGYTF.

V gene TRBV27 combines with J gene TRBJ2-1; 7 bases match TRBD2. V trimming: 3 bases; J trimming: 5 bases; junction bases outside the gene matches: 7. This CDR3 is 15 amino acids long. Germline assignment: CDR1 MNHEY and CDR2 SMNVEV (reference sequence). The CDR3, as DNA: TGTGCCAGCAGTTTTATTGGCGGGAGCAACAATGAGCAGTTCTTC. Translation gives CASSFIGGSNNEQFF.

V usage is TRBV28 and J usage is TRBJ1-6; D might be TRBD1 (6 bases). Trimming shortened V by 5 bases and J by 6 bases, and 14 bases separated the two germline ends. Germline CDR1 and CDR2: MDHEN and SYDVKM. The CDR3 extends over 15 amino acids. The CDR3 bases are TGTGCCAGCAGTCCCCTGACAGGCGGTAATTCACCCCTCCACTTT. Amino acids: CASSPLTGGNSPLHF.

On this clone: Within the sample, other DNA sequences also encode this same CDR3. The rearrangement links TRBV28 to TRBJ2-7; 7 bases fit TRBD2. The CDR3 extends over 13 amino acids. The ends lost 2 bases at V and 5 bases at J; junction bases unmatched: 3. Germline V lookup: CDR1 MDHEN, CDR2 SYDVKM. CDR3: CASSLSGNHEQYF. DNA for the CDR3: TGTGCCAGCAGTTTAAGCGGGAATCACGAGCAGTACTTC.

The rearrangement uses TRBV2 and TRBJ2-3; D gene unclear. The germline V gene has CDR1 SNHLY and CDR2 FYNNEI. Trimming took 3 bases from V and 0 from J, leaving 13 bases between them. The length of the CDR3 is 16 residues. The chain's CDR3 is CASSEEAATSTDTQYF. CDR3 nucleotide sequence: TGTGCCAGCAGTGAGGAAGCCGCAACTAGCACAGATACGCAGTATTTT.

The chain carries TRBV5-6 and TRBJ1-4; D perhaps matches TRBD1 (5 bases). Per the germline V gene, CDR1 is SGHDT and CDR2 is YYEEEE. The CDR3 totals 14 residues. Trimming pared 2 bases from V and 4 bases from J, leaving 9 bases between. The CDR3 protein is CASSFGTRNEKLFF. The DNA for the CDR3 is TGTGCCAGCAGCTTTGGGACCCGTAATGAAAAACTGTTTTTT.

This chain uses TRBV7-2 with TRBJ2-1; no definite D call. The ends were cut back, 11 bases at V and 2 bases at J, with 19 bases in the middle. This CDR3 region has 15 residues. CDR1 and CDR2 from the germline V gene are SGHTA and FQGNSA. The CDR3 here is CAGRRNDVAYNEQFF. CDR3 bases: TGTGCCGGCCGCCGGAACGATGTGGCCTACAATGAGCAGTTCTTC. Full variable domain (missing parts from reference TRBV7-2 and TRBJ2-1): GAGVSQSPSNKVTEKGKDVELRCDPISGHTALYWYRQSLGQGLEFLIYFQGNSAPDKSGLPSDRFSAERTGGSVSTLTIQRTQQEDSAVYLCAGRRNDVAYNEQFFGPGTRLTVL.